Detailed here is one T cell receptor (beta chain). Its antigen is not identified. This sample is drawn from a study of cytomegalovirus exposure and HLA in healthy donors. Study-wide results and caveats: The authors later found HLA-associated TCR beta chains more clonally expanded than equally common others.

Researchers ran the PCR with 60 Vbeta and 13 Jbeta primers. Repertoires were generated with immunoSEQ multiplex PCR, while TCRdb's copy carries only in-frame clones and drops some. Here the sample spans roughly 150,000 clones, roughly 80% being singletons. With 2 bases removed from V and 5 bases from J, the gap between germline ends came to 9 bases. Germline V CDR1 and CDR2: MNHEY, SVGAGI. There are 13 residues in the CDR3. The TCR sequence derives from a male donor in good health and CMV-seronegative. J is TRBJ1-2 and V is TRBV6-5; no firm D call. Sample: PBMCs. The CDR3 sequence is CASSYTATYGYTF. The CDR3 nucleotides read TGTGCCAGCAGTTACACAGCAACGTATGGCTACACCTTC.